Following are 25 T cell receptor beta chains from one sample sequenced in a study of blood T cell repertoires in COVID-19. Assay used: immunoSEQ multiplex PCR; TCRdb lists only in-frame clones, some missing. The sample has hundreds of thousands of clones, roughly nine tenths seen once. Sequencing input: PBMCs or T cells enriched from blood (not recorded which). These receptors were obtained from a woman aged 18-29 years who had recovered from COVID-19.

This chain links TRBV6-9 with TRBJ2-7; weak D call: TRBD2 (6 bases). With 10 bases removed from V and 2 bases from J, the gap between germline ends came to 18 bases. The CDR3 is made up of 14 amino acids. Looked up from germline, CDR1 is MNHGY and CDR2 is SVAAGI. The CDR3 DNA reads as TGTGCCAACAGAACCGGGACTTTTACCTACGAGCAGTACTTC. Amino acids: CANRTGTFTYEQYF.

The V call is TRBV28, the J call TRBJ2-3; D is perhaps TRBD1 (5 bases). Per germline, CDR1 MDHEN and CDR2 SYDVKM. CDR3 length: 17 residues. The V end was cut by 2 bases, the J end by 4 bases, with 19 bases between. This CDR3 is CASSLVVVRVTPDTQYF. The DNA of the CDR3 is TGTGCCAGCAGTTTAGTTGTTGTCAGGGTGACTCCAGATACGCAGTATTTT.

This clone is a singleton in its sample. V gene TRBV3-1 (or the pseudogene TRBV3-2) combines with J gene TRBJ2-5, with D perhaps matching TRBD1 (6 bases). The germline V and J ends were trimmed by 4 bases and 4 bases, with 19 bases remaining between them. The CDR3 consists of 16 residues. The germline V gene has CDR1 LGHDT and CDR2 YNNKEL (reference sequence). This CDR3 reads CASSLFRGPDGETQYF. CDR3 DNA sequence: TGTGCCAGCAGCCTTTTCAGGGGCCCGGACGGAGAGACCCAGTACTTC.

This rearrangement joins TRBV7-2 to TRBJ1-6, with 8 bases identical to TRBD1. With 0 bases clipped from V and 4 bases from J, the junction kept 2 bases outside the gene matches. CDR3 length: 16 amino acids. Germline values: CDR1 SGHTA, CDR2 FQGNSA. The CDR3 sequence: CASSLARQGYNSPLHF. CDR3 in DNA: TGTGCCAGCAGCTTAGCCCGACAGGGGTATAATTCACCCCTCCACTTT.

To note about this clone: The same CDR3 arises from other DNA sequences in this sample as well. V is TRBV19 and J is TRBJ2-7; possible D gene TRBD2, 5 bases. Germline CDR1 and CDR2: LNHDA and SQIVND (reference sequence). V lost 2 bases and J 1 base, leaving 6 bases between the germline ends. The CDR3 spans 13 residues. In DNA form, the CDR3 reads TGTGCCAGTAGTATAACGGGATCCTACGAGCAGTACTTC. Translating gives CASSITGSYEQYF. The full variable domain, in which reference TRBV19 and TRBJ2-7 provide the parts outside the CDR3, is DGGITQSPKYLFRKEGQNVTLSCEQNLNHDAMYWYRQDPGQGLRLIYYSQIVNDFQKGDIAEGYSVSREKKESFPLTVTSAQKNPTAFYLCASSITGSYEQYFGPGTRLTVT.

This chain joins TRBV7-8 and TRBJ2-5; D may be TRBD2 (6 bases). CDR1 and CDR2 (germline): SGHVS, FQNEAQ. V shed 2 bases and J shed 5 bases, with 15 bases lying between them. The CDR3 covers 15 residues. CDR3 residues: CASSLSGGKRETQYF. CDR3 DNA sequence: TGTGCCAGCAGCTTAAGTGGGGGGAAGCGGGAGACCCAGTACTTC.

The V gene is TRBV5-1, the J gene TRBJ2-5; 15 bases map to TRBD2. This CDR3 has 17 residues. Trimming at V came to 5 bases and at J to 5 bases, leaving 10 bases not matched to a gene. CDR1 is SGHRS and CDR2 is YFSETQ in the germline V gene. The CDR3 here is CASSPRTSGGERETQYF. DNA for the CDR3: TGCGCCAGCAGTCCTAGGACTAGCGGGGGGGAGCGCGAGACCCAGTACTTC.

The V and J genes are TRBV24-1 and TRBJ2-3, with D tentatively TRBD1 (5 bases). The CDR3 has 16 residues. The germline CDR1 and CDR2 sequences are KGHDR and SFDVKD. The germline V and J ends were trimmed by 3 bases and 0 bases, with 12 bases remaining between them. The CDR3 loop reads CATSDPLSGSTDTQYF. The CDR3 nucleotides are TGTGCCACCAGTGATCCTTTATCAGGGAGCACAGATACGCAGTATTTT.

The chain uses TRBV7-9 and TRBJ2-7; 7 bases are shared with TRBD1. J lost 9 bases, V lost 5 bases, and 7 bases had no gene match. Germline CDR1 and CDR2: SEHNR and FQNEAQ (reference sequence). The CDR3 spans 12 residues. The CDR3 reads CASSPDRAAQYF. Here the CDR3 DNA reads TGTGCCAGCAGCCCCGACAGGGCCGCGCAGTACTTC.

The chain carries TRBV5-4 and TRBJ1-2, with a possible D match to TRBD1 (5 bases). From germline, CDR1 is SGHNT and CDR2 YYREEE (reference sequence). V lost 3 bases to trimming and J lost 5 bases, with 14 bases between them. The CDR3 runs 14 residues. The CDR3 here is CASSSPGEVYGYTF. In DNA form, the CDR3 reads TGTGCCAGCAGCTCTCCGGGGGAGGTTTATGGCTACACCTTC.

The V and J genes are TRBV19 and TRBJ1-5; D call uncertain. CDR3 size: 15 residues. V was shortened by 5 bases and J by 6 bases, with 17 bases between the two germline ends. CDR1 is LNHDA and CDR2 is SQIVND in the germline V gene (reference sequence). The chain's CDR3 is CASSLDREVGQPQHF. In DNA, the CDR3 is TGTGCCAGTAGTTTGGATAGGGAGGTGGGTCAGCCCCAGCATTTT.

The chain couples TRBV5-1 to TRBJ1-1; possibly TRBD1 for D (6 bases). The CDR3 runs 13 residues. V was clipped by 2 bases and J by 11 bases, with 16 bases between them. Looked up from germline, CDR1 is SGHRS and CDR2 is YFSETQ. DNA of the CDR3: TGCGCCAGCAGCTTACAGGGTCCCGAATTGGCTTTCTTT. Its translation is CASSLQGPELAFF.

V gene TRBV10-3 combines with J gene TRBJ1-1; D might be TRBD1 (6 bases). Germline CDR1 and CDR2: ENHRY and SYGVKD. The CDR3 has 16 amino acids. The V end was cut by 4 bases, the J end by 4 bases, with 19 bases between. For the CDR3, the DNA is TGTGCCATCAGTGCGTGGGGGGGCAGGGGAGGCACTGAAGCTTTCTTT. It specifies CAISAWGGRGGTEAFF.

This clone was counted only a few times. The chain links TRBV6-5 to TRBJ2-7; 7 bases are shared with TRBD1. The germline CDR1 and CDR2 sequences are MNHEY and SVGAGI. This CDR3 is built from 13 residues. Unmatched junction bases numbered 9, after V lost 8 bases and J lost 5 bases. As DNA, the CDR3 is TGTGCCAGCGGCAGGGGCCAGGGGGACGAGCAGTACTTC. Translating it yields CASGRGQGDEQYF.

V gene TRBV2 combines with J gene TRBJ2-3; 7 nucleotides line up with TRBD1. After removal of 6 bases from V and 2 bases from J, the junction contained 11 bases not matched to a gene. The CDR3 contains 16 residues. Per the germline V gene, CDR1 is SNHLY and CDR2 is FYNNEI. The DNA for the CDR3 is TGTGCCAGCAGGGATAGGACAGGTTTCTACACAGATACGCAGTATTTT. This codes for CASRDRTGFYTDTQYF.

Only a few counts were recorded for this clone. The V gene is TRBV18, the J gene TRBJ2-4; the match to TRBD1 covers 9 bases. With 2 bases clipped from V and 0 bases from J, the junction kept 2 bases outside the gene matches. CDR3 size: 16 residues. The germline CDR1 and CDR2 sequences are KGHSH and LQKENI. This chain's CDR3 is CASSPWDRVAKNIQYF. As DNA, the CDR3 is TGTGCCAGCTCACCATGGGACAGGGTAGCCAAAAACATTCAGTACTTC.

This chain links TRBV6-4 with TRBJ2-1, with 11 positions matching TRBD2. V dropped 6 bases and J dropped 10; count of bases not matched to a gene: 11. CDR1 and CDR2 (germline): MRHNA, SNTAGT. This CDR3 comprises 15 residues. The CDR3 DNA is TGTGCCAGCAGGGCCGGGACTAGCGGCCAATTGGAGCAGTTCTTC. It encodes CASRAGTSGQLEQFF.

This chain joins TRBV7-9 and TRBJ1-5; tentatively, D is TRBD1 (5 bases). Germline V lookup: CDR1 SEHNR, CDR2 FQNEAQ (reference sequence). V lost 0 bases and J lost 8, with 17 bases in between. The CDR3 has 16 residues. The CDR3 reads CASSLALGGTWEPQHF. In DNA, the CDR3 is TGTGCCAGCAGCTTAGCTCTCGGGGGTACCTGGGAGCCCCAGCATTTT.

A word on this clone: The CDR3 carries no conserved terminal phenylalanine or tryptophan, so it likely arises from a read error. No DNA is shown, since the ends of the CDR3 on it are uncertain; the CDR3 is the one TCRdb lists. The chain couples TRBV12-2 to TRBJ1-2; the DNA was not compared with TRBD1, the D call given in the table. TRBV12-2 is a pseudogene. Counting both end residues, the CDR3 totals 12 amino acids. This CDR3 is CASRGTGQWGSL.

This chain uses TRBV5-1 with TRBJ1-2; 8 bases map to TRBD1. In germline, CDR1 is SGHRS, CDR2 YFSETQ. This CDR3 region has 15 residues. Trimming cost V 4 bases and J 1 base; bases outside gene matches: 6. The CDR3 loop is CASSTGQGDNYGYTF. CDR3 DNA sequence: TGCGCCAGCAGCACAGGACAGGGCGATAACTATGGCTACACCTTC.

The gene calls are TRBV11-2 and TRBJ2-2; D is perhaps TRBD2 (5 bases). Germline-derived CDR1 and CDR2 are SGHAT and FQNNGV. The CDR3 is 14 amino acids. V lost 2 bases and J 7 bases, leaving 11 bases between the germline ends. This CDR3 reads CASSLLAGSGELFF. The CDR3 DNA is TGTGCCAGCAGCTTACTAGCTGGGAGCGGGGAGCTGTTTTTT. Complete variable domain (other parts from reference TRBV11-2 and TRBJ2-2): EAGVAQSPRYKIIEKRQSVAFWCNPISGHATLYWYQQILGQGPKLLIQFQNNGVVDDSQLPKDRFSAERLKGVDSTLKIQPAKLEDSAVYLCASSLLAGSGELFFGEGSRLTVL.

This chain joins TRBV7-2 and TRBJ2-2; the D gene is possibly TRBD2 (6 bases). V lost 5 bases to trimming and J lost 2 bases, with 15 bases between them. The CDR3 runs to 16 residues. The germline CDR1 and CDR2 sequences are SGHTA and FQGNSA. The CDR3 here is CASSPVGGRNTGELFF. CDR3 nucleotides: TGTGCCAGCAGCCCAGTCGGAGGGAGAAACACCGGGGAGCTGTTTTTT.

The chain has TRBV29-1 and TRBJ1-2; D gene uncertain. Trimming removed 0 bases at V and 5 bases at J, with 16 bases between. CDR1 is SQVTM and CDR2 is ANQGSEA in the germline V gene. CDR3 length equals 15 residues. CDR3 sequence: CSVEDLARLDYGYTF. CDR3 nucleotide sequence: TGCAGCGTTGAAGATCTTGCTAGGTTGGATTATGGCTACACCTTC.

J is TRBJ1-4 and V is TRBV29-1; TRBD1 agrees at 8 bases. The CDR3 sequence is 17 residues long. Looked up from germline, CDR1 is SQVTM and CDR2 is ANQGSEA. V lost 6 bases, J lost 6 bases, and 18 bases stayed unmatched. CDR3 nucleotides: TGCAGCGTCTCAAAACCTACCCCCACAGGGGGAGATGAAAAACTGTTTTTT. Encoded protein: CSVSKPTPTGGDEKLFF.

This clone has a handful of counts. The chain has TRBV5-5 and TRBJ1-4, with 11 bases matching TRBD1. The germline gives CDR1 SGHKS, CDR2 YYEKEE (reference sequence). Trimming cost V 0 bases and J 8 bases; bases outside gene matches: 6. The CDR3 loop spans 16 amino acids. CDR3 DNA sequence: TGTGCCAGCAGCTTGGGGGCCGGGACAGGGGGAGAAAAACTGTTTTTT. This gives the protein CASSLGAGTGGEKLFF.